One and the same sample provided the 10 T cell receptor beta chains below, sequenced in a study of T cell clusters in autoimmune cytopenias. TRB was amplified from about 270 ng of peripheral blood genomic DNA per sample. Multiplex touch-down PCR amplified TRB using TRB-A and TRB-B pools in one tube. TCRdb re-called the multiplex PCR reads and shows each CDR3 protein once, DNA omitted. The specimen's table records some 8,400 distinct CDR3 sequences. Sequenced input: peripheral blood. The receptors derive from a human donor with an autoimmune cytopenia or autoimmune hepatitis (not recorded which).

This clonotype is called medium-sized based on its frequency. The chain has TRBV20-1 and TRBJ2-7. Germline V lookup: CDR1 DFQATT, CDR2 SNEGSKA (reference sequence). There are 14 residues in the CDR3. CDR3 sequence: CSARDSASTYEQYF.

The rearrangement uses TRBV6-5 and TRBJ2-2; with no DNA, the TCRdb D assignment of TRBD2 cannot be verified. This CDR3 is built from 16 residues. CDR1 MNHEY and CDR2 SVGAGI come from the germline V gene. The CDR3 sequence is CASSYRQGFGTGELFF.

V gene TRBV5-1 combines with J gene TRBJ2-3; the TRBD1 assignment by TCRdb is unverifiable without DNA. The CDR3 is 16 residues long. Per the germline V gene, CDR1 is SGHRS and CDR2 is YFSETQ. Here the CDR3 reads CASSPGGGGNTDTQYF.

The chain is built from TRBV11-2 and TRBJ1-4; checking the TCRdb D call of TRBD1 is not possible without DNA. Germline V gene data show CDR1 as SGHAT and CDR2 as FQNNGV. The CDR3 is made up of 16 amino acids. CDR3 in amino acids: CASSLGRSTVSEKLFF.

The chain couples TRBV6-5 to TRBJ1-5; with no DNA, the TCRdb D assignment of TRBD1 cannot be verified. The CDR3 is 20 residues long. Germline CDR1 and CDR2: MNHEY and SVGAGI. CDR3 region: CASSWTAGTGGLGPSQPQHF.

The V gene is TRBV19, the J gene TRBJ1-3. The CDR3 consists of 15 residues. Germline lookup yields CDR1 LNHDA and CDR2 SQIVND (reference sequence). The CDR3 region is CASSQQIHSGNTIYF.

The rearrangement uses TRBV5-1 and TRBJ2-3. The CDR3 consists of 16 residues. The germline gives CDR1 SGHRS, CDR2 YFSETQ. CDR3: CASSLRLRGITDTQYF. The full variable domain, with the rest looked up from reference TRBV5-1 and TRBJ2-3, is KAGVTQTPRYLIKTRGQQVTLSCSPISGHRSVSWYQQTPGQGLQFLFEYFSETQRNKGNFPGRFSGRQFSNSRSEMNVSTLELGDSALYLCASSLRLRGITDTQYFGPGTRLTVL.

The J gene is TRBJ1-2, the V gene TRBV20-1; TCRdb picks TRBD1, but there is no DNA to check that call. The CDR3 spans 15 residues. Per germline, CDR1 DFQATT and CDR2 SNEGSKA (reference sequence). The CDR3: CSARPGTASHYGYTF.

By frequency, this clonotype registers medium-sized (0.01 to 0.1%). The V gene is TRBV19, the J gene TRBJ1-6. CDR3 length: 16 residues. The V gene's germline CDR1 is LNHDA and CDR2 SQIVND (reference sequence). The CDR3 sequence is CASRSATAGNNSPLHF.

The V call is TRBV4-1, the J call TRBJ1-4; TCRdb proposes TRBD1, but this gene call is untestable without DNA. The CDR3 contains 16 residues. Per germline, CDR1 MGHRA and CDR2 YSYEKL. The chain's CDR3 is CASSQDRTGTNEKLFF.